This T cell receptor (beta chain) was found in a study of T-cell reconstitution after alpha-beta-depleted transplantation in children. Unique molecular identifiers were used to barcode this TCRbeta library. MiXCR, applied by TCRdb to the PCR reads, yields one record per CDR3 protein. The sample has around 380,000 distinct CDR3 sequences; about a tenth are singletons. Germline assignment: CDR1 SGHAT and CDR2 FQNNGV. The CDR3 is 13 residues long. Unmatched junction bases numbered 4, after V lost 1 base and J lost 11 bases. This clonotype was counted only a few times. The J gene is TRBJ2-2, the V gene TRBV11-2; TRBD2 matches 7 bases. The TCR sequence derives from a human donor who donated a stem cell graft to a child with acute myeloid leukemia. Sequencing used PBMCs from the stem cell graft donor, obtained from the stem cell graft. The CDR3 nucleotides are TGTGCCAGCAGCTTAGTTGAAGCGGGAGAGCTGTTTTTT. It translates to CASSLVEAGELFF.